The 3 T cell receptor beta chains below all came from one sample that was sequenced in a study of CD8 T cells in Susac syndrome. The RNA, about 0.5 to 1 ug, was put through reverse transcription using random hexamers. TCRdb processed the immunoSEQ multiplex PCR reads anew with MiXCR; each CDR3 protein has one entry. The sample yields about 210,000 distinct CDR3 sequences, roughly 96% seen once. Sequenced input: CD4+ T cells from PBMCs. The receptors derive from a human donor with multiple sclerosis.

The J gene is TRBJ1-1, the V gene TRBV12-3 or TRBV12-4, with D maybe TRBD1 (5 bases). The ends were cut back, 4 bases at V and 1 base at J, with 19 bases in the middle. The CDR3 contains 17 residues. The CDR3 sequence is CASSSPPPDISNTEAFF. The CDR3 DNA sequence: TGTGCCAGCAGTTCACCCCCCCCGGACATATCGAACACTGAAGCTTTCTTT.

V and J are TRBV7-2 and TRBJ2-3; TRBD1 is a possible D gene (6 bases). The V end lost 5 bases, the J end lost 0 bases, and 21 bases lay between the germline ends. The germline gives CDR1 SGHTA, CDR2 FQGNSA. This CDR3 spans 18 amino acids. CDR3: CASSGERQAARSTDTQYF. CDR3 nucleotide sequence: TGTGCCAGCAGCGGCGAAAGACAGGCGGCGAGGAGCACAGATACGCAGTATTTT.

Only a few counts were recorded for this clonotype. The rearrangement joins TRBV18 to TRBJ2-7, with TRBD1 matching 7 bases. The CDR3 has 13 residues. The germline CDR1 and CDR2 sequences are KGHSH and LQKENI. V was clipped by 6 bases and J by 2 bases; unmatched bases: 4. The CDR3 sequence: CASSPTGAYEQYF. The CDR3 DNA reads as TGTGCCAGCTCTCCTACAGGGGCCTACGAGCAGTACTTC.